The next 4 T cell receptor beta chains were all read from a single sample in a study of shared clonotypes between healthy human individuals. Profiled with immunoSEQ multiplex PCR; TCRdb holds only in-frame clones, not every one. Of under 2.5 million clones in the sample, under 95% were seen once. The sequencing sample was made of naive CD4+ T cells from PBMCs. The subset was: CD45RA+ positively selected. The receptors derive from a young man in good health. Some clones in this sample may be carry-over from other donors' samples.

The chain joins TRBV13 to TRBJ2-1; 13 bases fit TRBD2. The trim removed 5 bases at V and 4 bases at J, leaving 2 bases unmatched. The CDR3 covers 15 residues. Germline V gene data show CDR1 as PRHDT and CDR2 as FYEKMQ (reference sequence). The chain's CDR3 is CASSVTSGRYNEQFF. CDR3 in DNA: TGTGCCAGCAGCGTGACTAGCGGGAGGTACAATGAGCAGTTCTTC.

CDR3 protein: CASSLEGGTSRDEQFF. The CDR3 bases are TGCGCCAGCAGCTTGGAGGGTGGGACTAGCCGAGATGAGCAGTTCTTC. The chain recombines TRBV5-1 with TRBJ2-1; 9 bases align to TRBD2. The J segment lost 8 bases and the V segment lost 0 bases, leaving 9 bases of the junction unmatched. This CDR3 region has 16 residues. Germline-derived CDR1 and CDR2 are SGHRS and YFSETQ.

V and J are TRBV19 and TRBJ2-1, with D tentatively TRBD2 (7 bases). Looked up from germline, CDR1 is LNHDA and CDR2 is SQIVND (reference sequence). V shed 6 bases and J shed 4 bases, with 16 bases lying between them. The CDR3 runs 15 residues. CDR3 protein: CASSRPGGAYNEQFF. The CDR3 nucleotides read TGTGCCAGTAGCCGGCCGGGGGGCGCTTACAATGAGCAGTTCTTC.

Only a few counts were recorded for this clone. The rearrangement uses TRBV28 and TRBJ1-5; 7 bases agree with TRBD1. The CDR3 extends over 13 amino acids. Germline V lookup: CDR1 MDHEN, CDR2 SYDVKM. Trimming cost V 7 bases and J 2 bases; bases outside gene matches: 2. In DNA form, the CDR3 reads TGTGCCAGCACCGACAGGGGCAATCAGCCCCAGCATTTT. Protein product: CASTDRGNQPQHF.